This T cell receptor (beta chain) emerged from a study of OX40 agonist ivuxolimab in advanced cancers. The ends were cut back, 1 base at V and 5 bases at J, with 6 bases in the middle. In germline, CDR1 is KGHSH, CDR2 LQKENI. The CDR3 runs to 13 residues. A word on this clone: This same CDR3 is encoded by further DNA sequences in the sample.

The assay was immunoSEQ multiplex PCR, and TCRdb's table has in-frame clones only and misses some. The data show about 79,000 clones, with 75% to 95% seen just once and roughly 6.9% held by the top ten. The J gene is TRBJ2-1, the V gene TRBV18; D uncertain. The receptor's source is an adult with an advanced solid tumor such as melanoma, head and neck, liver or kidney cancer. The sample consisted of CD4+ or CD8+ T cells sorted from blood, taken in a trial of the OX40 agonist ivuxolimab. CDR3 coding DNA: TGTGCCAGCTCACCACGGCAGAACAATGAGCAGTTCTTC. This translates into CASSPRQNNEQFF.